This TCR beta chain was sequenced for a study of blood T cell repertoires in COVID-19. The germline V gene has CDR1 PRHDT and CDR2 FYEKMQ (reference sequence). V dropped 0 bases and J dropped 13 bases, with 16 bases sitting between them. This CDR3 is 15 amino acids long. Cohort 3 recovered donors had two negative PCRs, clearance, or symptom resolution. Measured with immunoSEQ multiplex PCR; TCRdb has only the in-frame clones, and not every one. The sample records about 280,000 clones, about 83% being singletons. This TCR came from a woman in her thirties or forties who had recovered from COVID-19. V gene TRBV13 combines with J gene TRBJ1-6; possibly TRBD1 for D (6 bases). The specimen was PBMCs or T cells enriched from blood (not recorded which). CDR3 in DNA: TGTGCCAGCAGCTTAGGTGACAGGTCCTCGAGCCCCCTCCACTTT. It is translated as CASSLGDRSSSPLHF.